The 12 T cell receptor beta chains given below trace back to one sample, sequenced in a study of response to subunit inactivated influenza vaccine. Using its own MiXCR run on the RT-PCR reads, TCRdb lists one record per CDR3 protein. The profile shows 280,000 or so distinct CDR3 sequences, just over 20% of them singletons. The specimen was PBMCs from blood, collected about 20 months after vaccination. The receptors come from a man between 50 and 69 years old who received an inactivated influenza vaccine.

V is TRBV27 and J is TRBJ1-5; 7 bases align to TRBD1. CDR3 length equals 16 residues. V lost 5 bases and J lost 2; bases outside the gene matches: 9. The germline V gene encodes CDR1 MNHEY and CDR2 SMNVEV (reference sequence). The CDR3 coding sequence is TGTGCCAGCAGTCCACAGGGGCCAGCGGGCAATCAGCCCCAGCATTTT. Its translation: CASSPQGPAGNQPQHF.

The V and J genes are TRBV2 and TRBJ2-1; unclear D gene. Germline CDR1 reads SNHLY; CDR2 reads FYNNEI. V was shortened by 6 bases and J by 7 bases, with 13 bases between the two germline ends. The CDR3 sequence is 13 residues long. Here the CDR3 DNA reads TGTGCCAGCAGAGGCACCACAGAAAATGAGCAGTTCTTC. As protein: CASRGTTENEQFF.

The rearrangement links TRBV4-3 to TRBJ2-5, with D perhaps TRBD2 (6 bases). The germline V gene encodes CDR1 LGHNA and CDR2 YSLEER. V was pared by 0 bases and J by 2 bases, with 13 bases between. The CDR3 is 16 amino acids. CDR3: CASSQDWRGGQETQYF. CDR3 coding DNA: TGCGCCAGCAGCCAAGATTGGAGGGGAGGTCAAGAGACCCAGTACTTC.

This clonotype appeared many times. This rearrangement joins TRBV20-1 to TRBJ1-5; 8 nucleotides align to TRBD1. V lost 3 bases to trimming and J lost 0 bases; unmatched junction nucleotides: 10. CDR3 length equals 17 residues. Germline V CDR1 and CDR2: DFQATT, SNEGSKA (reference sequence). In DNA, the CDR3 is TGCAGTGCTAGCCGGGACAGGAGTTTATATAGCAATCAGCCCCAGCATTTT. Translating it yields CSASRDRSLYSNQPQHF.

The chain is built from TRBV4-3 and TRBJ2-3; 7 nucleotides align to TRBD2. The CDR3 is 16 residues long. CDR1 is LGHNA, CDR2 YSLEER, per germline. The V gene end was trimmed by 0 bases and the J gene end by 4 bases; junction bases not matched to a gene: 7. The CDR3: CASSQEGTSVSDTQYF. For the CDR3, the DNA is TGCGCCAGCAGCCAAGAAGGCACTAGCGTGTCAGATACGCAGTATTTT.

This clonotype has just a few counts. The genes are TRBV15 and TRBJ1-4, with D unclear. The length of the CDR3 is 14 residues. Germline lookup yields CDR1 LNHNV and CDR2 YYDKDF (reference sequence). The V end was cut by 2 bases, the J end by 3 bases, with 7 bases between. For the CDR3, the DNA is TGTGCCACCAGCAGACAGGCCCCTAATGAAAAACTGTTTTTT. Protein product: CATSRQAPNEKLFF.

The gene calls are TRBV12-3 or TRBV12-4 and TRBJ2-1; a weak D match, TRBD2 (5 bases). CDR3 length: 13 amino acids. Trimming removed 6 bases at V and 6 bases at J, with 12 bases between. The CDR3 is CASSGLSPNEQFF. As DNA, the CDR3 is TGTGCCAGCAGCGGACTGTCCCCCAATGAGCAGTTCTTC.

This clonotype was observed at least ten times. V usage is TRBV12-3 or TRBV12-4 and J usage is TRBJ2-4; D is ambiguous. The CDR3 loop spans 14 amino acids. The germline V and J ends were trimmed by 6 bases and 2 bases, with 11 bases remaining between them. The CDR3 sequence is CASSQTGTKNIQYF. CDR3 DNA sequence: TGTGCCAGCAGCCAGACTGGAACCAAAAACATTCAGTACTTC.

This clonotype was seen a few times. V usage is TRBV19 and J usage is TRBJ1-5; 8 bases agree with TRBD1. Germline lookup yields CDR1 LNHDA and CDR2 SQIVND (reference sequence). V shed 9 bases, J shed 1 base, and the junction held 5 bases outside the gene matches. The CDR3 length is 14 residues. CDR3: CASDRGLSNQPQHF. The CDR3 DNA sequence: TGTGCCAGCGACAGGGGATTAAGCAATCAGCCCCAGCATTTT. Full variable domain (remainder filled in from reference TRBV19 and TRBJ1-5): DGGITQSPKYLFRKEGQNVTLSCEQNLNHDAMYWYRQDPGQGLRLIYYSQIVNDFQKGDIAEGYSVSREKKESFPLTVTSAQKNPTAFYLCASDRGLSNQPQHFGDGTRLSIL.

This clonotype was detected only a few times. This rearrangement joins TRBV7-3 to TRBJ2-2; the match to TRBD2 covers 9 bases. V trimming: 2 bases; J trimming: 5 bases; junction bases outside the gene matches: 3. The CDR3 contains 15 residues. Germline CDR1 SGHTA, CDR2 FQGTGA. The CDR3 DNA sequence: TGTGCCAGCAGCTTATCTAGCGGGGCAACCGGGGAGCTGTTTTTT. Translated: CASSLSSGATGELFF.

This clonotype was recorded a few times. The chain employs TRBV5-8 and TRBJ1-6; 11 bases are a match to TRBD1. The CDR3 is made up of 14 amino acids. The V gene's germline CDR1 is SGHTS and CDR2 YDEGEE. Unmatched junction bases numbered 5, after V lost 5 bases and J lost 10 bases. The DNA for the CDR3 is TGTGCCAGCAGTTGGACAGGGGGCCAATCACCCCTCCACTTT. Its protein product is CASSWTGGQSPLHF.

This clonotype came up a few times. J is TRBJ1-4 and V is TRBV7-8; D gene ambiguous. Germline CDR1 and CDR2: SGHVS and FQNEAQ. V was clipped by 1 base and J by 8 bases, with 8 bases between them. The CDR3 length is 13 residues. CDR3 sequence (DNA): TGTGCCAGCAGCTTAGTTGGGTTGGAAAAACTGTTTTTT. Translation: CASSLVGLEKLFF.